This TCR beta chain is drawn from a study of CXCR3-negative and CXCR3-positive naive CD8 T cells. The study, taken as a whole, reports: Naive subsets expressed similar surface CD5; TRB CDR3 features served to infer TCR strength. The TRB CDR3s that CXCR3-positive naive cells carried were more hydrophobic than those of CXCR3-negative naive cells.

Naive CD8+ T cells displayed a CD45RO-CCR7+CD27+CD95- phenotype. The germline V gene has CDR1 SGHNT and CDR2 YENEEA. The CDR3 runs 16 residues. With UMI labels, 5' RACE was used to prepare the TRB cDNA libraries. TCRdb reworked the 5' RACE reads into one entry per CDR3 protein, no DNA. The specimen's table records under 150,000 distinct CDR3 sequences. For this clonotype: Its matching antigen is unknown.

This sequence originates from a human donor in good health. Some clones in this sample may be carry-over from other donors' samples. The source material was naive CXCR3+ CD8+ T cells from blood. Subset of the sample: CD45RO-CCR7+CD27+CD95- naive CD8+ T cells expressing CXCR3 (TNR3+). This chain uses TRBV11-3 with TRBJ1-1; without DNA, the TCRdb call of TRBD1 cannot be checked. CDR3 amino acids: CASSLGVGAQDTEAFF.